The T cell receptor (beta chain) under discussion was sequenced for a study of blood T cell repertoires in COVID-19. Study at large: The United States, Italy and Spain provided the acute and convalescent COVID-19 samples. The cDNA or gDNA used as material had been derived from T cells, B-cell-depleted T cells, or PBMCs.

J lost 7 bases, V lost 6 bases, and 10 bases had no gene match. The CDR3 covers 17 residues. Germline CDR1 MNHEY, CDR2 SMNVEV (reference sequence). Per the original data handling: Estimates of nucleated cell counts were drawn from the amplification of reference gene primers. Profiling relied on immunoSEQ multiplex PCR, and the TCRdb table lists in-frame clones only, not all of them. The V and J calls and the clone size are those of that table, but D and trimming were determined from the DNA. This sample carries about 340,000 clones, around nine tenths of them seen once, and the ten largest clones take roughly 3.5%.

This receptor was identified in a woman under 30 who had recovered from COVID-19. The sample consisted of peripheral blood. This chain links TRBV27 with TRBJ2-2; 14 bases fit TRBD2. CDR3 coding DNA: TGTGCCAGCAGGGGGACTAGCGGGAGAAAAAGGAACGGGGAGCTGTTTTTT. Translating it yields CASRGTSGRKRNGELFF.